This T cell receptor beta chain originates from a study of T cell responses to AZD1222 COVID-19 vaccine. The study, taken as a whole, reports: Within unmutated variant regions lay the reported targets of nearly half of spike-specific TCRs. Spike-wide vaccine-associated CD4 TCRs dominated at 160-218 and 743-854.

On this clone: Its target is not known.

CDR1 and CDR2 (germline): SGHDT, YYEEEE. V lost 2 bases to trimming and J lost 0 bases, with 12 bases between them. The CDR3 sequence is 16 residues long. Assay: immunoSEQ multiplex PCR; the TCRdb copy retains only in-frame clones and omits some. The sample has some 130,000 clones, roughly 80% seen once. The chain couples TRBV5-6 to TRBJ1-3; weak D call: TRBD1 (5 bases). Sample: peripheral blood, taken on day 0 of AZD1222 vaccination. This TCR derives from an adult in good health. The CDR3 protein is CASSLDSRSSGNTIYF. CDR3 in DNA: TGTGCCAGCAGCTTAGACAGCCGGAGCTCTGGAAACACCATATATTTT.